The 31 T cell receptor beta chains below all came from one sample that was sequenced in a study of cytomegalovirus exposure and HLA in healthy donors. PCR used 60 Vbeta primers and 13 Jbeta primers. Sequencing used immunoSEQ multiplex PCR; TCRdb keeps in-frame clones, though not all of them. The sample carries 250,000 to 350,000 clones, about nine tenths recorded once. Sequencing was performed on PBMCs. The receptors originated from a middle-aged man in good health and CMV-seropositive.

The chain combines TRBV9 with TRBJ1-2; 11 bases line up with TRBD1. The CDR3 runs to 15 residues. Trimming at V came to 3 bases and at J to 5 bases, leaving 6 bases not matched to a gene. Germline loops: CDR1 SGDLS, CDR2 YYNGEE. The CDR3 region has the DNA TGTGCCAGCAGCGACGGACAGGGGGCGGTTTATGGCTACACCTTC. Translated: CASSDGQGAVYGYTF.

The V gene is TRBV28, the J gene TRBJ1-1; D might be TRBD1 (6 bases). Trimming took off 2 bases at V and 8 bases at J, with 9 bases between the two ends. Germline CDR1 MDHEN, CDR2 SYDVKM. The CDR3 is made up of 12 amino acids. The CDR3 here is CASSLQGREAFF. CDR3 DNA: TGTGCCAGCAGTTTACAGGGGCGGGAAGCTTTCTTT.

The rearrangement links TRBV10-3 to TRBJ2-3, with D tentatively TRBD1 (6 bases). CDR3 size: 15 residues. The V and J ends lost 6 bases and 6 bases respectively, with 19 bases between them. Germline loops: CDR1 ENHRY, CDR2 SYGVKD. The CDR3: CAISRGPNLGDTQYF. The CDR3 coding sequence is TGTGCCATCAGCAGGGGACCCAATCTAGGGGATACGCAGTATTTT.

The rearrangement joins TRBV28 to TRBJ2-5; perhaps TRBD2 as D (6 bases). The end of the DNA aligns better with TRBJ2-7, so the J call may be wrong. The length of the CDR3 is 16 residues. The germline CDR1 and CDR2 sequences are MDHEN and SYDVKM. CDR3 amino acids: CASSGGGALSSYEQYF. In DNA form, the CDR3 reads TGTGCCAGCAGTGGTGGCGGGGCGCTGAGCTCCTACGAGCAGTACTTC.

The chain couples TRBV6-5 to TRBJ1-5; TRBD1 might be the D (5 bases). The germline CDR1 and CDR2 sequences are MNHEY and SVGAGI. The V and J ends lost 5 bases and 0 bases respectively, with 11 bases between them. The CDR3 is made up of 15 amino acids. The chain's CDR3 is CASSTRQYSNQPQHF. DNA for the CDR3: TGTGCCAGCAGTACCCGACAGTATAGCAATCAGCCCCAGCATTTT.

The V gene is TRBV28, the J gene TRBJ1-2; D remains ambiguous. Trimming took 2 bases from V and 1 from J, leaving 5 bases between them. Looked up from germline, CDR1 is MDHEN and CDR2 is SYDVKM. The CDR3 is 13 amino acids. The CDR3 spells CASSLRGNYGYTF. The CDR3 region has the DNA TGTGCCAGCAGTTTACGGGGTAACTATGGCTACACCTTC.

The chain is built from TRBV10-3 and TRBJ2-1; maybe TRBD2 (7 bases). The germline V gene encodes CDR1 ENHRY and CDR2 SYGVKD. The CDR3 is made up of 14 amino acids. V lost 8 bases to trimming and J lost 5 bases, with 16 bases between them. In DNA, the CDR3 is TGTGCCATCGCTCGGGGGGCCAGGGACAATGAGCAGTTCTTC. Its translation is CAIARGARDNEQFF.

Regarding this clone: The junction shows a germline mismatch at one end, possibly a read error. V is TRBV7-9 and J is TRBJ1-5; TRBD1 is a possible D gene (6 bases). Germline CDR1 SEHNR, CDR2 FQNEAQ (reference sequence). This CDR3 spans 16 amino acids. CDR3 sequence: CSSSAYTGWDNQPQHF. DNA of the CDR3: TGTTCCAGCAGCGCTTATACAGGGTGGGACAATCAGCCCCAGCATTTT.

The chain joins TRBV27 to TRBJ1-2, with D possibly matching TRBD1 (5 bases). CDR1 is MNHEY and CDR2 is SMNVEV in the germline V gene (reference sequence). The V end was cut by 3 bases, the J end by 3 bases, with 11 bases between. This CDR3 has 14 residues. CDR3 DNA: TGTGCCAGCAGTTTTCAGGGCAGCCACTATGGCTACACCTTC. Translating it yields CASSFQGSHYGYTF.

The J gene is TRBJ2-1, the V gene TRBV4-2, with 12 nucleotides matching TRBD1. Germline-derived CDR1 and CDR2 are LGHNA and YNFKEQ. This CDR3 spans 16 amino acids. The V and J ends lost 1 base and 10 bases, in that order; junction bases with no gene match: 8. CDR3: CASSQVGGTGGREQFF. CDR3 nucleotides: TGTGCCAGCAGCCAAGTTGGCGGGACAGGGGGCCGGGAGCAGTTCTTC.

The chain couples TRBV2 to TRBJ2-7; weak D call: TRBD1 (7 bases). The length of the CDR3 is 13 residues. Trimming pared 11 bases from V and 3 bases from J, leaving 17 bases between. In germline, CDR1 is SNHLY, CDR2 FYNNEI. In DNA form, the CDR3 reads TGTGCCGGAGGGAGACAGGGTAGCTACGAGCAGTACTTC. Protein: CAGGRQGSYEQYF.

J is TRBJ2-1 and V is TRBV28, with 7 bases identical to TRBD2. V dropped 3 bases and J dropped 0; count of bases not matched to a gene: 8. The CDR3 is 17 residues long. Germline V gives CDR1 MDHEN, CDR2 SYDVKM. The CDR3 DNA reads TGTGCCAGCAGTTTGTTAGCGGGCCTAAGCTCCTACAATGAGCAGTTCTTC. Translating gives CASSLLAGLSSYNEQFF.

V is TRBV18 and J is TRBJ2-7; TRBD2 might be the D (6 bases). Germline lookup yields CDR1 KGHSH and CDR2 LQKENI. V lost 3 bases and J 6 bases, leaving 15 bases between the germline ends. The CDR3 spans 14 residues. Here the CDR3 reads CASSPSGLGGEQYF. The CDR3 coding sequence is TGTGCCAGCTCACCCTCGGGACTGGGAGGCGAGCAGTACTTC.

This chain joins TRBV7-9 and TRBJ2-7; 7 bases map to TRBD2. The CDR3 runs to 13 residues. The V and J ends lost 1 base and 6 bases, in that order; junction bases with no gene match: 3. Germline CDR1 reads SEHNR; CDR2 reads FQNEAQ (reference sequence). The chain's CDR3 is CASSLEGGGEQYF. CDR3 DNA sequence: TGTGCCAGCAGCTTAGAGGGCGGGGGCGAGCAGTACTTC. Combining the CDR3 with reference TRBV7-9 and TRBJ2-7 gives the whole variable domain DTGVSQNPRHKITKRGQNVTFRCDPISEHNRLYWYRQTLGQGPEFLTYFQNEAQLEKSRLLSDRFSAERPKGSFSTLEIQRTEQGDSAMYLCASSLEGGGEQYFGPGTRLTVT.

This clone was found once. The gene calls are TRBV29-1 and TRBJ2-7, with 9 bases matching TRBD2. V lost 7 bases and J lost 0; bases outside the gene matches: 10. Germline CDR1 SQVTM, CDR2 ANQGSEA. The CDR3 runs 15 residues. CDR3 in DNA: TGCAGCGCAATAGCGGGAGTGGTTTTCTCCTACGAGCAGTACTTC. Translation gives CSAIAGVVFSYEQYF.

In DNA, the CDR3 is TGTGCCAGCAGCCAAGGGTGGGTAGCGGGAGGGGATACGCAGTATTTT. Protein: CASSQGWVAGGDTQYF. This chain joins TRBV4-2 and TRBJ2-3, with 11 positions matching TRBD2. The CDR3 spans 16 residues. Germline CDR1 LGHNA, CDR2 YNFKEQ. J was trimmed by 6 bases and V by 1 base; bases with no gene match: 6.

V gene TRBV19 combines with J gene TRBJ2-7; possibly TRBD2 for D (7 bases). Germline loops: CDR1 LNHDA, CDR2 SQIVND (reference sequence). The V and J ends lost 5 bases and 1 base respectively, with 15 bases between them. The CDR3 sequence is 15 residues long. The CDR3 nucleotides are TGTGCCAGTAGTTGGGGCGGGGGCAAATCCTACGAGCAGTACTTC. Its translation is CASSWGGGKSYEQYF.

This CDR3 reads CASSLGLGNEQFF. Written as DNA, the CDR3 is TGTGCCAGCAGTTTGGGACTCGGCAATGAGCAGTTCTTC. The rearrangement uses TRBV27 and TRBJ2-1; the D gene is possibly TRBD2 (6 bases). CDR3 length: 13 residues. CDR1 is MNHEY and CDR2 is SMNVEV in the germline V gene (reference sequence). The V end was cut by 3 bases, the J end by 6 bases, with 9 bases between.

J is TRBJ2-7 and V is TRBV10-3; 7 bases fit TRBD2. Germline-derived CDR1 and CDR2 are ENHRY and SYGVKD. This CDR3 region has 15 residues. The ends lost 6 bases at V and 3 bases at J; junction bases unmatched: 11. The CDR3 spells CAIRRTASGIYEQYF. The CDR3 DNA reads as TGTGCCATCAGGAGGACGGCTAGCGGAATCTACGAGCAGTACTTC.

This chain connects TRBV4-1 to TRBJ1-1; D is possibly TRBD1 (5 bases). V gave up 5 bases and J gave up 1 base, with 11 bases separating them. Looked up from germline, CDR1 is MGHRA and CDR2 is YSYEKL. CDR3 length: 14 residues. CDR3 in DNA: TGCGCCAGCAGCTTCATTACAGGGAACACTGAAGCTTTCTTT. This codes for CASSFITGNTEAFF.

The chain has TRBV2 and TRBJ2-3; TRBD1 aligns across 12 bases. The CDR3 sequence is 19 residues long. In germline, CDR1 is SNHLY, CDR2 FYNNEI. The ends lost 0 bases at V and 1 base at J; junction bases unmatched: 8. The DNA for the CDR3 is TGTGCCAGCAGTGAAGCCCCAGGGAGGGACAGGGGGCGCACAGATACGCAGTATTTT. This codes for CASSEAPGRDRGRTDTQYF.

The chain is built from TRBV28 and TRBJ1-2, with TRBD1 identical over 8 bases. This CDR3 has 16 amino acids. With V trimmed by 1 base and J by 5 bases, 9 bases remained unmatched. CDR1 and CDR2 from the germline V gene are MDHEN and SYDVKM. DNA of the CDR3: TGTGCCAGCAGTTTATTGGCAGGGGGCTTTCGGTATGGCTACACCTTC. This encodes CASSLLAGGFRYGYTF.

This rearrangement joins TRBV6-6 to TRBJ1-5; TRBD1 aligns across 12 bases. The CDR3 totals 13 residues. V trimming: 8 bases; J trimming: 7 bases; junction bases outside the gene matches: 3. Germline V gene lookup returns CDR1 MNHNY and CDR2 SVGAGI (reference sequence). The CDR3 reads CASGTGGAQPQHF. The CDR3 nucleotides read TGTGCCAGCGGGACAGGGGGCGCCCAGCCCCAGCATTTT.

This clone was seen a handful of times. The CDR3, as DNA: TGCAGCGTAGAAACAGGGCTTGGGAAACTGTTTTTT. Translated: CSVETGLGKLFF. V gene TRBV29-1 combines with J gene TRBJ1-4, with TRBD1 as a possible D gene (6 bases). The CDR3 covers 12 residues. Germline V gene lookup returns CDR1 SQVTM and CDR2 ANQGSEA. Trimming removed 6 bases from V and 11 bases from J, with 16 bases in between. The whole variable domain, filled in from reference TRBV29-1 and TRBJ1-4, reads SAVISQKPSRDICQRGTSLTIQCQVDSQVTMMFWYRQQPGQSLTLIATANQGSEATYESGFVIDKFPISRPNLTFSTLTVSNMSPEDSSIYLCSVETGLGKLFFGSGTQLSVL.

This clone was seen only a few times. CDR3 bases: TGCGCCAGCAGCCAAGGGGGACAGCCCCAAGAGACCCAGTACTTC. This encodes CASSQGGQPQETQYF. V and J are TRBV4-3 and TRBJ2-5; 7 bases align to TRBD1. The CDR3 has 15 residues. V dropped 1 base and J dropped 1; count of bases not matched to a gene: 3. Germline V CDR1 and CDR2: LGHNA, YSLEER.

The chain links TRBV21-1 to TRBJ1-2. TRBV21-1 is annotated as a pseudogene. This CDR3 has 16 residues. Here the CDR3 reads CASSPSGWSGFYGYTF. DNA of the CDR3: TGTGCCAGCAGCCCGTCGGGGTGGTCGGGCTTCTATGGCTACACCTTC.

The genes are TRBV6-5 and TRBJ2-7; unclear D gene. Germline V lookup: CDR1 MNHEY, CDR2 SVGAGI. There are 12 residues in the CDR3. V lost 5 bases and J 2 bases, leaving 7 bases between the germline ends. CDR3 protein: CASSESTYEQYF. In DNA form, the CDR3 reads TGTGCCAGCAGTGAGAGTACCTACGAGCAGTACTTC.

This rearrangement joins TRBV28 to TRBJ2-7; D perhaps matches TRBD1 (5 bases). With 2 bases removed from V and 12 bases from J, the gap between germline ends came to 11 bases. CDR1 and CDR2 from the germline V gene are MDHEN and SYDVKM. The CDR3 is 11 residues long. In nucleotides, the CDR3 is TGTGCCAGCAGTTTAGCTCCCAGGGTGTACTTC. It codes for CASSLAPRVYF.

This clone was recorded a few times. The V and J genes are TRBV7-2 and TRBJ1-2, with D possibly matching TRBD1 (5 bases). Trimming took off 1 base at V and 2 bases at J, with 8 bases between the two ends. Germline CDR1 reads SGHTA; CDR2 reads FQGNSA. This CDR3 is built from 14 residues. The CDR3 bases are TGTGCCAGCAGCTTAGTAGGGGCCAACTATGGCTACACCTTC. This gives the protein CASSLVGANYGYTF.

The chain joins TRBV28 to TRBJ2-1, with TRBD2 identical over 15 bases. CDR1 and CDR2 from the germline V gene are MDHEN and SYDVKM. The V and J ends lost 4 bases and 0 bases, in that order; junction bases with no gene match: 13. This CDR3 is built from 21 residues. CDR3 loop: CASSSPFPRTSGRGSYNEQFF. DNA for the CDR3: TGTGCCAGCAGTTCCCCGTTTCCCCGGACTAGCGGGAGGGGCTCCTACAATGAGCAGTTCTTC.

The chain joins TRBV7-3 to TRBJ1-2, with 9 bases fitting TRBD1. Germline trimming cut 0 bases from V and 2 bases from J; bases unmatched to any gene: 1. This CDR3 is 15 amino acids long. Germline CDR1 SGHTA, CDR2 FQGTGA. CDR3 coding DNA: TGTGCCAGCAGCTTAACGACAGGGGGGAACTATGGCTACACCTTC. The encoded protein is CASSLTTGGNYGYTF.